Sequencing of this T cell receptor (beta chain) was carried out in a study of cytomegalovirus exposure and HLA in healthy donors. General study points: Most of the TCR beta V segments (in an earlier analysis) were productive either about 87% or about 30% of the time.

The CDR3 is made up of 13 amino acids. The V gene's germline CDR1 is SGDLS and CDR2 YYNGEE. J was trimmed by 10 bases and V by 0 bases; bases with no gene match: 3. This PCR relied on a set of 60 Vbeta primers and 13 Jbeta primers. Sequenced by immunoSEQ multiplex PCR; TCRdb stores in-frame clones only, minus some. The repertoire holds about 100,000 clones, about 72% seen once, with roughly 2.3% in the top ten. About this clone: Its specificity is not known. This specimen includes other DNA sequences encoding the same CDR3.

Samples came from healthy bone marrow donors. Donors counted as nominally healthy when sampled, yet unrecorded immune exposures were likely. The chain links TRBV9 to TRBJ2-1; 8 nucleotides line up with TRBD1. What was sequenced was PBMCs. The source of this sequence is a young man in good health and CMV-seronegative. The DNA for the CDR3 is TGTGCCAGCAGCGTAGCACAGGGGGGCGAGCAGTTCTTC. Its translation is CASSVAQGGEQFF.